A few counts support the clone carrying this TCR beta chain. The antigen is not known. Germline V gene data show CDR1 as SGHRS and CDR2 as YFSETQ. The CDR3 loop spans 15 amino acids. The V gene lost 4 bases and the J gene lost 3 bases, with 14 bases spanning the gap. This sample stems from a study of T cell responses to AZD1222 COVID-19 vaccine. General study findings and limits: In all cases, repertoires were sampled only after the peak T cell response. Only six or seven AZD1222 recipients tested seropositive at baseline.

Repertoires were generated with immunoSEQ multiplex PCR, while TCRdb's copy carries only in-frame clones and drops some. This sample has approximately 200,000 clones, with approximately 94% found just once. The clonotype was recovered from an adult who received the MenACWY meningococcal vaccine as a control. The starting material was peripheral blood, obtained 28 days after the second dose of the MenACWY control vaccine. The chain carries TRBV5-1 and TRBJ2-1; D gene ambiguous. The CDR3 sequence is CASSETLDGYNEQFF. CDR3 sequence (DNA): TGCGCCAGCAGCGAAACCTTAGACGGCTACAATGAGCAGTTCTTC.